The 26 T cell receptor beta chains in this list originate from one sample, sequenced in a study of T cell changes during pregnancy in multiple sclerosis. The method was immunoSEQ multiplex PCR; TCRdb's version includes in-frame clones alone and lacks a portion of them. The profile shows fewer than 40,000 clones, around 90% of them singletons. The specimen comprised CD8+ T cells from peripheral blood mononuclear cells, sampled in the first trimester of pregnancy. These receptors came from a female donor with multiple sclerosis, enrolled in a pregnancy study.

The chain couples TRBV25-1 to TRBJ2-7; 9 positions agree with TRBD1. V lost 6 bases, J lost 12 bases, and 15 bases stayed unmatched. CDR1 and CDR2 (germline): MGHDK, SYGVNS. This CDR3 is built from 14 residues. This CDR3 reads CASRKWGTGFFMYF. The CDR3, as DNA: TGTGCCAGCAGAAAATGGGGGACAGGGTTTTTCATGTACTTC.

This rearrangement joins TRBV6-4 to TRBJ2-2; TRBD1 might be the D (6 bases). The V end lost 7 bases, the J end lost 3 bases, and 9 bases lay between the germline ends. Germline loops: CDR1 MRHNA, CDR2 SNTAGT. The CDR3 totals 13 residues. The CDR3 sequence is CASTPGDTGELFF. In DNA, the CDR3 is TGTGCCAGCACTCCAGGGGACACCGGGGAGCTGTTTTTT.

The J gene is TRBJ2-3, the V gene TRBV5-5, with TRBD1 matching over 9 bases. The junction had 4 bases not matched to a gene; V was cut back by 4 bases and J by 4 bases. In germline, CDR1 is SGHKS, CDR2 YYEKEE (reference sequence). This CDR3 comprises 14 residues. CDR3 nucleotide sequence: TGTGCCAGCAGCCGGGGACAGGGTGCAGATACGCAGTATTTT. This encodes CASSRGQGADTQYF.

The chain combines TRBV4-1 with TRBJ2-7, with 9 bases aligning to TRBD1. The CDR3 sequence is 15 residues long. Germline V lookup: CDR1 MGHRA, CDR2 YSYEKL. J was trimmed by 3 bases and V by 4 bases; bases with no gene match: 7. The chain's CDR3 is CASSLLMGQGYEQYF. CDR3 DNA sequence: TGCGCCAGCAGCCTACTAATGGGACAGGGCTACGAGCAGTACTTC.

The V gene is TRBV9, the J gene TRBJ2-1, with a tentative D call TRBD1 (6 bases). V was clipped by 6 bases and J by 9 bases, with 19 bases between them. Germline V gene lookup returns CDR1 SGDLS and CDR2 YYNGEE. This CDR3 is built from 14 residues. The CDR3 loop is CASTPGHGVGEQFF. CDR3 in DNA: TGTGCCAGCACCCCGGGACACGGGGTCGGTGAGCAGTTCTTC.

The chain links TRBV2 to TRBJ1-2, with a weak D call TRBD1 (5 bases). Trimming took 7 bases from V and 0 from J, leaving 12 bases between them. The germline CDR1 and CDR2 sequences are SNHLY and FYNNEI. The CDR3 contains 14 residues. CDR3 loop: CASTLQGPNYGYTF. The CDR3 DNA sequence: TGTGCCAGCACCCTTCAGGGTCCTAACTATGGCTACACCTTC.

The chain recombines TRBV5-6 with TRBJ2-1; 13 nucleotides agree with TRBD2. Germline CDR1 and CDR2: SGHDT and YYEEEE. V lost 10 bases to trimming and J lost 0 bases; unmatched junction nucleotides: 7. The CDR3 sequence is 16 residues long. In nucleotides, the CDR3 is TGTGCCGGAGGGACTAGCGGGATTAGCTCCTACAATGAGCAGTTCTTC. It yields the protein CAGGTSGISSYNEQFF.

The J gene is TRBJ2-7, the V gene TRBV5-1; 11 bases map to TRBD1. The trim removed 4 bases at V and 3 bases at J, leaving 6 bases unmatched. Germline V gene sequence: CDR1 SGHRS, CDR2 YFSETQ. CDR3 length: 15 residues. The CDR3 DNA reads as TGCGCCAGCAGCCCGGGACAGGGGGGGCACTACGAGCAGTACTTC. Amino acid sequence: CASSPGQGGHYEQYF.

The chain is built from TRBV5-1 and TRBJ2-7, with D possibly matching TRBD1 (6 bases). V lost 0 bases to trimming and J lost 3 bases, with 10 bases between them. The CDR3 runs 14 residues. Germline CDR1 is SGHRS and CDR2 is YFSETQ. The CDR3 here is CASSLDGGLYEQYF. The DNA for the CDR3 is TGCGCCAGCAGCTTGGATGGGGGCCTCTACGAGCAGTACTTC.

The rearrangement links TRBV4-1 to TRBJ2-1; no firm D call. V was cut by 0 bases and J by 0 bases, with 9 bases left in between. CDR3 length: 16 amino acids. Germline lookup yields CDR1 MGHRA and CDR2 YSYEKL. The CDR3 DNA reads as TGCGCCAGCAGCCAAGAACAGCTAAGCTCCTACAATGAGCAGTTCTTC. It translates to CASSQEQLSSYNEQFF.

V gene TRBV19 combines with J gene TRBJ2-2; no clear D gene. CDR1 LNHDA and CDR2 SQIVND come from the germline V gene (reference sequence). This CDR3 comprises 13 residues. V lost 3 bases, J lost 7 bases, and 9 bases lay in between. In DNA form, the CDR3 reads TGTGCCAGTAGTATTGCGAGAAACGGGGAGCTGTTTTTT. Its protein is CASSIARNGELFF.

The V and J genes are TRBV16 and TRBJ1-1; D unclear. CDR1 is KGHSY and CDR2 is FQNENV in the germline V gene. The CDR3 contains 13 residues. Trimming removed 0 bases at V and 6 bases at J, with 8 bases between. The CDR3 bases are TGTGCCAGCAGCCAATCTCTTCTCTCTGAAGCTTTCTTT. Its translation: CASSQSLLSEAFF.

This clone was picked up a small number of times. The CDR3: CASRDVGLGGPTEAFF. CDR3 nucleotides: TGTGCAAGTCGCGATGTGGGGTTGGGAGGCCCCACTGAAGCTTTCTTT. The chain employs TRBV12-2 and TRBJ1-1. TRBV12-2 is a known pseudogene. This CDR3 is 16 amino acids long.

The chain recombines TRBV10-1 with TRBJ2-7, with 7 nucleotides matching TRBD1. The CDR3 spans 14 residues. V lost 2 bases and J lost 5; bases outside the gene matches: 6. Germline V lookup: CDR1 WNHNN, CDR2 SYGVQD (reference sequence). The CDR3: CASSEEGTDNEQYF. CDR3 coding DNA: TGCGCCAGCAGTGAGGAAGGGACAGACAACGAGCAGTACTTC.

The chain has TRBV4-1 and TRBJ1-5; D perhaps matches TRBD1 (5 bases). This CDR3 region has 16 residues. Germline V CDR1 and CDR2: MGHRA, YSYEKL. V dropped 0 bases and J dropped 4 bases, with 13 bases sitting between them. The CDR3 is CASSQDPPTGNQPQHF. The CDR3 DNA reads as TGCGCCAGCAGCCAAGATCCCCCAACAGGTAATCAGCCCCAGCATTTT.

This clone was picked up one time. This sequence joins TRBV14 and TRBJ2-7, with 7 bases lining up with TRBD2. This CDR3 has 15 amino acids. The germline gives CDR1 SGHDN, CDR2 FVKESK. V shed 4 bases, J shed 4 bases, and the junction held 10 bases outside the gene matches. The CDR3 protein is CASSPDGWGGYEQYF. CDR3 nucleotide sequence: TGTGCCAGCAGCCCCGACGGTTGGGGGGGTTACGAGCAGTACTTC.

The gene calls are TRBV5-1 and TRBJ2-3; D is undetermined. Germline V gives CDR1 SGHRS, CDR2 YFSETQ. The CDR3 consists of 15 residues. Trimming left V 4 bases short and J 2 bases short, with 14 bases between. Here the CDR3 DNA reads TGCGCCAGCAGCCGGGTCGGTTACTTCACAGATACGCAGTATTTT. It codes for CASSRVGYFTDTQYF. Combining the CDR3 with reference TRBV5-1 and TRBJ2-3 gives the whole variable domain KAGVTQTPRYLIKTRGQQVTLSCSPISGHRSVSWYQQTPGQGLQFLFEYFSETQRNKGNFPGRFSGRQFSNSRSEMNVSTLELGDSALYLCASSRVGYFTDTQYFGPGTRLTVL.

This chain links TRBV27 with TRBJ2-1, with unresolved D. The CDR3 extends over 13 amino acids. V was clipped by 6 bases and J by 2 bases, with 8 bases between them. Germline lookup yields CDR1 MNHEY and CDR2 SMNVEV (reference sequence). The DNA of the CDR3 is TGTGCCAGCAGCGGTTCAACCTACAATGAGCAGTTCTTC. Protein sequence: CASSGSTYNEQFF.

This chain connects TRBV19 to TRBJ2-7; TRBD2 matches 10 bases. The CDR3 has 14 amino acids. CDR1 LNHDA and CDR2 SQIVND come from the germline V gene (reference sequence). V shed 6 bases and J 1 base; nucleotides not matched to a gene: 3. The CDR3 DNA is TGTGCCAGTAGCGCTAGCGGGAGTTCCTACGAGCAGTACTTC. Translation gives CASSASGSSYEQYF. Drawing the rest from reference TRBV19 and TRBJ2-7, the complete variable domain is DGGITQSPKYLFRKEGQNVTLSCEQNLNHDAMYWYRQDPGQGLRLIYYSQIVNDFQKGDIAEGYSVSREKKESFPLTVTSAQKNPTAFYLCASSASGSSYEQYFGPGTRLTVT.

This chain joins TRBV15 and TRBJ2-1, with 7 nucleotides matching TRBD2. Germline V gene lookup returns CDR1 LNHNV and CDR2 YYDKDF (reference sequence). The CDR3 is 17 amino acids. The V gene end was trimmed by 0 bases and the J gene end by 4 bases; junction bases not matched to a gene: 9. DNA for the CDR3: TGTGCCACCAGCAGAGATAAGGAGACTAGCCTATACAATGAGCAGTTCTTC. Its protein is CATSRDKETSLYNEQFF. Combining the CDR3 with reference TRBV15 and TRBJ2-1 gives the whole variable domain DAMVIQNPRYQVTQFGKPVTLSCSQTLNHNVMYWYQQKSSQAPKLLFHYYDKDFNNEADTPDNFQSRRPNTSFCFLDIRSPGLGDTAMYLCATSRDKETSLYNEQFFGPGTRLTVL.

This clone was recorded once. A junction end diverges from the germline sequence, so it may reflect a read error. This specimen includes other DNA sequences encoding the same CDR3. The chain has TRBV6-5 and TRBJ1-5, with no clear D. The CDR3 length is 15 residues. The V gene's germline CDR1 is MNHEY and CDR2 SVGAGI. The CDR3 loop is CASSYSSRSKQPQHF. The CDR3 nucleotides read TGTGCCAGCAGTTACTCATCGAGGAGCAAACAGCCCCAGCATTTT.

The V call is TRBV5-6, the J call TRBJ2-1; 9 bases match TRBD2. Germline CDR1 SGHDT, CDR2 YYEEEE. This CDR3 comprises 15 residues. V was clipped by 0 bases and J by 6 bases; unmatched bases: 4. Here the CDR3 reads CASSLELAGGNEQFF. The CDR3 DNA reads as TGTGCCAGCAGCTTGGAACTAGCGGGTGGCAATGAGCAGTTCTTC.

This clone appeared a single time. The rearrangement links TRBV13 to TRBJ2-7, with D possibly being TRBD1 (6 bases). The CDR3 covers 13 residues. V lost 5 bases and J 1 base, leaving 9 bases between the germline ends. Germline V gene sequence: CDR1 PRHDT, CDR2 FYEKMQ (reference sequence). The CDR3, as DNA: TGTGCCAGCAGCCTCAGGGGATCCTACGAGCAGTACTTC. This sequence encodes CASSLRGSYEQYF.

The chain has TRBV7-9 and TRBJ2-7, with 7 nucleotides matching TRBD2. J gave up 4 bases and V 1 base, and 4 bases lay outside the gene matches. The CDR3 is 14 residues long. From germline, CDR1 is SEHNR and CDR2 FQNEAQ (reference sequence). This CDR3 is CASSLGLAEYEQYF. DNA for the CDR3: TGTGCCAGCAGCTTAGGGCTAGCGGAGTACGAGCAGTACTTC.

This chain links TRBV4-3 with TRBJ2-1; 8 bases align to TRBD1. The J segment lost 6 bases and the V segment lost 1 base, leaving 5 bases of the junction unmatched. CDR3 length: 15 residues. Germline CDR1 reads LGHNA; CDR2 reads YSLEER. The CDR3 nucleotides are TGCGCCAGCAGCCAAGGGCAGGGGGCAATCAATGAGCAGTTCTTC. Its translation is CASSQGQGAINEQFF.

The chain recombines TRBV29-1 with TRBJ1-4; D might be TRBD1 (5 bases). Per the germline V gene, CDR1 is SQVTM and CDR2 is ANQGSEA. The CDR3 length is 14 residues. V lost 5 bases and J lost 0, with 10 bases in between. The CDR3 DNA reads as TGCAGCGTTTCAGGACAATCAACTAATGAAAAACTGTTTTTT. This sequence encodes CSVSGQSTNEKLFF.